This TCR beta chain was captured by sequencing in a study of PD-1 blockade in classical Hodgkin lymphoma (dated by TCRdb to 2020 to 2021). For the wider study: Nivolumab dosing was 3 mg/kg intravenously every 2 weeks, continuing until either disease progression or unacceptable toxicity. The study used CyTOF and TCR beta sequencing to define a peripheral blood immune signature of response to PD-1 blockade in classical Hodgkin lymphoma. General findings and caveats noted by the study authors: Baseline TCR diversity was reported as lower in newly diagnosed patients than in healthy donors, and lower still in relapsed/refractory patients. Only a single clinical trial cohort was studied, and what caused the repertoire differences, possibly disease activity or prior therapy, remained undefined. A significant rise by C4D1 was seen in CD4+ but not CD8+ TCR diversity (p=0.0027 vs p=0.16), with the rise being most apparent in complete responders (p=0.02). Baseline diversity similar to that of newly diagnosed patients was observed in trial patients achieving complete response, whereas significantly lower diversity was observed in partial responders and progressors. Patients starting nivolumab less than 1 year after ASCT had lower diversity and were excluded from later analyses to avoid confounding by immune reconstitution.

The CDR3 holds 13 amino acids from the cysteine to the phenylalanine. Only the CDR3 DNA stays, 39 bases, in frame from base 1. The Qiagen DNeasy kit was used to extract genomic DNA both from unsorted PBMCs and from the negatively selected CD4+ and CD8+ fractions. Using primers that anneal to V and J segments, immunoSEQ multiplex PCR amplified the TCR beta CDR3 regions. A synthetic immune receptor repertoire was used to minimize amplification bias, and remaining bias was computationally removed after sequencing. Concerning the study's data processing: Custom Python scripts were used to quantify repertoire diversity as the Shannon entropy index. Unsorted, CD4+ and CD8+ repertoires were analyzed separately, except in combined analyses where CD4+ and CD8+ sequences were merged in silico. A clone was considered expanded if an increase in frequency of at least 2-fold after treatment relative to C1D1 was found, and a pseudocount of 0.5 was applied to clones undetected at baseline. Singleton clones were defined as clones with 0 or 1 copy at C1D1, and non-singleton clones were defined as clones with 2 or more copies. Clones expanded in unsorted samples were assigned a CD4+, CD8+ or unknown annotation through matching of protein sequences in sorted samples from the same patient. Wilcoxon tests were applied to paired samples to test diversity changes from C1D1 to C4D1. Held by TCRdb, this immuneACCESS table contains in-frame sequences only and omits some clones. Under half of the omission traces to an unresolved V gene where checked; the cause of the rest is unknown. V and J calls plus clone size are reproduced from that table; the DNA served to infer D and trimming. Present in this sample are around 58,000 clones, over 85% of which were seen just once. Around 9.7% of the sample rests with the top ten.

Explained via the paper, the time point label denotes: cycle 1 day 1 (C1D1), immediately before nivolumab initiation. Every trial patient had relapsed following autologous stem cell transplantation, and prior brentuximab vedotin exposure was what differed among cohorts A, B and C. A total of under 70 patients with relapsed/refractory classical Hodgkin lymphoma made up the trial cohort, and each patient's best overall response was complete response, partial response or progressive disease. Single-agent nivolumab was administered to trial patients in the multi-cohort phase II CheckMate 205 trial. An independent review committee assessed best overall response by applying the 2007 International Working Group response criteria. Trial PBMCs were obtained immediately prior to nivolumab initiation (C1D1) and on therapy at cycle 2 day 1 and cycle 4 day 1. After peripheral blood was drawn into 8 mL Vacutainer Cell Preparation Tubes, PBMCs were isolated by centrifugation and then cryopreserved.

Points on this clone: The antigen it binds to is not known. No much larger clonotype is one base removed from it; base qualities were not supplied.

This receptor was obtained from a human donor with classical Hodgkin lymphoma. The chain uses TRBV21-1 and TRBJ1-2; TRBD1 is taken as the D call from the table, unchecked against the DNA. TRBV21-1 is reported as a pseudogene. The sequencing used peripheral blood mononuclear cells (PBMCs), collected at baseline. The CDR3 is CASSRQINYGYTF. The sequenced DNA is TGTGCCAGCAGCAGACAGATTAACTATGGCTACACCTTC.